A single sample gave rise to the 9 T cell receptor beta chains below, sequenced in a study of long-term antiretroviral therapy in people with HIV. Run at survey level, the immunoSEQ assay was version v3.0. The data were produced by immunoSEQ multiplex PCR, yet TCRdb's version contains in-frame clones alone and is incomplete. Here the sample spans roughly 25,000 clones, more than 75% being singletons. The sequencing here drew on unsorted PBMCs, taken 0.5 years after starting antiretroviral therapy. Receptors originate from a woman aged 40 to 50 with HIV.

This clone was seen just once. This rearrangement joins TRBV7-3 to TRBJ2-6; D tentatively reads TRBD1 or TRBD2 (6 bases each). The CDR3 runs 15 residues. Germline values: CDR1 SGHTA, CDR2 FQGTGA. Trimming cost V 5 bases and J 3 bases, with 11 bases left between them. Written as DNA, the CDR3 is TGTGCCAGCAGCATACAGGGACTTGGGGCCAACGTCCTGACTTTC. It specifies CASSIQGLGANVLTF.

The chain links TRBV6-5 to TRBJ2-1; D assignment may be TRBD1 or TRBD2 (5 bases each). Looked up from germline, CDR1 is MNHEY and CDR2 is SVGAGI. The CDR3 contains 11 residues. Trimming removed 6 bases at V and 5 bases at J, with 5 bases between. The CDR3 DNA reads TGTGCCAGCAGGGGGGACAATGAGCAGTTCTTC. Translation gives CASRGDNEQFF.

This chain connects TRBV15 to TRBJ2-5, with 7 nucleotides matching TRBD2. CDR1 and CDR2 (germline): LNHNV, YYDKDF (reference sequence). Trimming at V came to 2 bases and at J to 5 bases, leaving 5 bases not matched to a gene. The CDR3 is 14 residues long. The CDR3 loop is CATSRNLGGETQYF. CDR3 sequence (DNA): TGTGCCACCAGCAGAAACCTCGGGGGGGAGACCCAGTACTTC.

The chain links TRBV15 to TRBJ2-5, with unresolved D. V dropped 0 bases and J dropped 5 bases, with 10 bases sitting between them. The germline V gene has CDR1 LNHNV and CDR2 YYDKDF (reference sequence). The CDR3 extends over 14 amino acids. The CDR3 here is CATSRDLSVETQYF. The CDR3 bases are TGTGCCACCAGCAGAGATCTCAGCGTTGAGACCCAGTACTTC.

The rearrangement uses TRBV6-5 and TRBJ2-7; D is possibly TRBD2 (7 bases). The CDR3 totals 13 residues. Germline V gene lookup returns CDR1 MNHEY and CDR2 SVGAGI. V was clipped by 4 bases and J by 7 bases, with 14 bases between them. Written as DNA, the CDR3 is TGTGCCAGCAGTTCGCCTAGGGGGGGGGAGCAGTACTTC. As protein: CASSSPRGGEQYF.

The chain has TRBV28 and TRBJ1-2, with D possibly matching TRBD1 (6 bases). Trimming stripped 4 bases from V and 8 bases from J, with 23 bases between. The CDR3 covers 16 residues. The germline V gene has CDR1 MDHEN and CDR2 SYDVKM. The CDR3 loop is CASSSPPSTGKKGYTF. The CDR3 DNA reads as TGTGCCAGCAGTTCCCCACCATCTACAGGGAAGAAAGGCTACACCTTC.

The CDR3 bases are TGTGCCAGCAGTCTCACCGGAGGCGGGGGGGCAGATACGCAGTATTTT. Translating it yields CASSLTGGGGADTQYF. The chain is built from TRBV28 and TRBJ2-3; 9 nucleotides align to TRBD2. V shed 5 bases and J 4 bases; nucleotides not matched to a gene: 10. Germline V CDR1 and CDR2: MDHEN, SYDVKM. The CDR3 has 16 residues.

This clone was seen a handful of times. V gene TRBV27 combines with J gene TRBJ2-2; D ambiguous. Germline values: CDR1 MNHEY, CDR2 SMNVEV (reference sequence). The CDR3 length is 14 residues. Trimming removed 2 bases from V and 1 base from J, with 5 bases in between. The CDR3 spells CASSLQRNTGELFF. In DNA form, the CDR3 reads TGTGCCAGCAGTTTACAGAGGAACACCGGGGAGCTGTTTTTT.

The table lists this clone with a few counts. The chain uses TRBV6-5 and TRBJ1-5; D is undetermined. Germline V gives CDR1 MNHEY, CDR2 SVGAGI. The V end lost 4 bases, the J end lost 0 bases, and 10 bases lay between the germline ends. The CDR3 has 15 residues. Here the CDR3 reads CASSSVDGSNQPQHF. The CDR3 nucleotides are TGTGCCAGCAGTTCCGTCGACGGTAGCAATCAGCCCCAGCATTTT.